Listed below are T cell receptor beta chains from one sample, sequenced in a study of beta chain features in type 1 diabetes. The repertoire was sequenced with immunoSEQ multiplex PCR; TCRdb's copy has only in-frame clones and lacks some. This table has around 260,000 clones, less than 30% appearing once. Sample: naive CD4+ T cells from blood. These TCRs come from a woman aged 30 to 39 with type 1 diabetes. Both conserved end residues are part of each CDR3. Fields, in order: CDR3 protein, CDR3 DNA, J gene, clone size, V gene, D gene. D genes are given only for firm matches. A clone size is listed for some rows: how often the clone was seen (once, few, many), or a class if it is expanded.

CDR3: CSVGGDRTSGANVLTF; DNA: TGCAGCGTTGGGGGGGACAGGACCTCTGGGGCCAACGTCCTGACTTTC; J: TRBJ2-6; size: NA; V: TRBV29-1; D: TRBD1
CDR3: CASSRDRGAGELFF; DNA: TGTGCCAGCAGCCGAGACAGGGGAGCCGGGGAGCTGTTTTTT; J: TRBJ2-2; size: NA; V: TRBV11-1; D: TRBD1
CDR3: CASSQGLASYEQYF; DNA: TGTGCCAGCAGCCAAGGACTAGCGTCCTACGAGCAGTACTTC; J: TRBJ2-7; size: NA; V: TRBV4-2; D: TRBD2
CDR3: CASRGRGFGNQPQHF; DNA: TGTGCCAGCCGAGGCAGGGGGTTTGGCAATCAGCCCCAGCATTTT; J: TRBJ1-5; size: NA; V: TRBV6-1; D: TRBD1
CDR3: CAWSAGMNTEAFF; DNA: TGTGCCTGGAGTGCGGGTATGAACACTGAAGCTTTCTTT; J: TRBJ1-1; size: few; V: TRBV30; D: NA
CDR3: CASSGTTDTQYF; DNA: TGTGCCAGCTCTGGCACAACAGATACGCAGTATTTT; J: TRBJ2-3; size: NA; V: TRBV27; D: NA
CDR3: CASSQGQKETQYF; DNA: TGTGCCAGCAGCCAGGGACAGAAAGAGACCCAGTACTTC; J: TRBJ2-5; size: NA; V: TRBV7-2; D: TRBD1
CDR3: CASSFIRGEQYF; DNA: TGTGCCAGCAGTTTTATCAGGGGCGAGCAGTACTTC; J: TRBJ2-7; size: few; V: TRBV6-6; D: NA
CDR3: CSVGGTSASYEQYF; DNA: TGCAGCGTTGGAGGGACATCCGCCTCCTACGAGCAGTACTTC; J: TRBJ2-7; size: NA; V: TRBV29-1; D: NA
CDR3: CASTRGAGELFF; DNA: TGTGCCAGCACCAGGGGGGCCGGGGAGCTGTTTTTT; J: TRBJ2-2; size: few; V: TRBV4-2; D: NA
CDR3: CAWSGQGRYGTDTQYF; DNA: TGTGCCTGGAGTGGACAGGGAAGGTATGGCACAGATACGCAGTATTTT; J: TRBJ2-3; size: NA; V: TRBV30; D: TRBD1
CDR3: CASSDATKGQLAYGYTF; DNA: TGTGCCAGCAGTGACGCGACAAAAGGACAGTTAGCGTATGGCTACACCTTC; J: TRBJ1-2; size: NA; V: TRBV25-1; D: NA
CDR3: CASTPLGAGAYTQYF; DNA: TGTGCCAGCACCCCCCTCGGAGCGGGAGCATATACGCAGTATTTT; J: TRBJ2-3; size: few; V: TRBV25-1; D: TRBD2
CDR3: CASSVQGNVKETQYF; DNA: TGTGCCAGCAGCGTCCAGGGTAACGTCAAAGAGACCCAGTACTTC; J: TRBJ2-5; size: NA; V: TRBV9; D: NA
CDR3: CASSNGGPEAFF; DNA: TGTGCCAGTAGTAACGGGGGACCTGAAGCTTTCTTT; J: TRBJ1-1; size: few; V: TRBV19; D: NA
CDR3: CASSSAGSRNIQYF; DNA: TGTGCCAGCAGTTCTGCAGGGTCTCGAAACATTCAGTACTTC; J: TRBJ2-4; size: NA; V: TRBV6-8; D: NA
CDR3: CASSLHNSYEQYF; DNA: TGTGCCAGCAGCCTCCATAACTCTTACGAGCAGTACTTC; J: TRBJ2-7; size: few; V: TRBV6-6; D: NA
CDR3: CASSRDRGTQETQYF; DNA: TGTGCCAGCAGCAGGGACAGGGGAACCCAAGAGACCCAGTACTTC; J: TRBJ2-5; size: NA; V: TRBV4-2; D: TRBD1
CDR3: CAISVRGEPNEQFF; DNA: TGTGCCATCAGTGTAAGAGGAGAACCTAATGAGCAGTTCTTC; J: TRBJ2-1; size: NA; V: TRBV10-3; D: NA
CDR3: CASSLYRTGVETQYF; DNA: TGTGCCAGCAGCTTATATAGGACAGGGGTGGAGACCCAGTACTTC; J: TRBJ2-5; size: NA; V: TRBV7-9; D: TRBD1
CDR3: CASSIAVSSYNEQFF; DNA: TGTGCCAGTAGTATAGCGGTGAGCTCCTACAATGAGCAGTTCTTC; J: TRBJ2-1; size: NA; V: TRBV19; D: NA
CDR3: CASMRGQGTGNTIYF; DNA: TGTGCCAGCATGCGGGGACAGGGAACCGGAAACACCATATATTTT; J: TRBJ1-3; size: NA; V: TRBV6-5; D: TRBD1